These 27 T cell receptor beta chains were sequenced from one sample in a study of shared clonotypes between healthy human individuals. TCRdb's copy holds only in-frame clones and misses some; the assay was immunoSEQ multiplex PCR. This sample has some 1.5 million clones; around 97% occur once, and the top ten carry roughly 1.2%. Material: naive CD4+ T cells sorted from blood. Subset defined: CD45RA+ positively selected. The receptors derive from a man aged 30 to 45 in good health.

The chain couples TRBV5-1 to TRBJ2-4; no reliable D call. Trimming left V 0 bases short and J 8 bases short, with 9 bases between. The CDR3 consists of 13 residues. Germline CDR1 and CDR2: SGHRS and YFSETQ. The CDR3 region has the DNA TGCGCCAGCAGCTTGGGACCGAAGGACATTCAGTACTTC. As protein: CASSLGPKDIQYF.

V gene TRBV6-1 combines with J gene TRBJ1-2; maybe TRBD1 (5 bases). Per germline, CDR1 MNHNS and CDR2 SASEGT. With 3 bases removed from V and 7 bases from J, the gap between germline ends came to 15 bases. The CDR3 is 14 amino acids. CDR3 residues: CASSDGGADAGYTF. CDR3 bases: TGTGCCAGCAGTGATGGAGGGGCCGATGCTGGCTACACCTTC.

This chain connects TRBV2 to TRBJ2-3, with 11 nucleotides matching TRBD2. CDR1 and CDR2 from the germline V gene are SNHLY and FYNNEI. The CDR3 length is 18 residues. The ends lost 6 bases at V and 1 base at J; junction bases unmatched: 12. Here the CDR3 DNA reads TGTGCCAGCAGCCCCACGGGGATAGCGGGAGGGCGCACAGATACGCAGTATTTT. This translates into CASSPTGIAGGRTDTQYF. The variable domain in full, with the rest retrieved from reference TRBV2 and TRBJ2-3, is EPEVTQTPSHQVTQMGQEVILRCVPISNHLYFYWYRQILGQKVEFLVSFYNNEISEKSEIFDDQFSVERPDGSNFTLKIRSTKLEDSAMYFCASSPTGIAGGRTDTQYFGPGTRLTVL.

The chain couples TRBV29-1 to TRBJ1-2; a weak D match, TRBD1 (5 bases). Germline values: CDR1 SQVTM, CDR2 ANQGSEA. The V and J ends lost 3 bases and 8 bases respectively, with 10 bases between them. The CDR3 is made up of 11 amino acids. The CDR3 here is CSVDPTGGYTF. The CDR3 region has the DNA TGCAGCGTTGATCCCACAGGAGGCTACACCTTC.

In DNA, the CDR3 is TGTGCCAGTAGTACCTACCCCGGGACCCAGTACTTC. Its translation is CASSTYPGTQYF. This chain joins TRBV19 and TRBJ2-5, with no clear D. V dropped 4 bases and J dropped 7 bases, with 10 bases sitting between them. The CDR3 runs 12 residues. In germline, CDR1 is LNHDA, CDR2 SQIVND (reference sequence).

This clone was seen only once. The V and J genes are TRBV13 and TRBJ1-2; a possible D gene is TRBD1 (5 bases). V shed 2 bases and J shed 3 bases, with 7 bases lying between them. The CDR3 extends over 13 amino acids. Germline CDR1 is PRHDT and CDR2 is FYEKMQ (reference sequence). CDR3 sequence reads: CASSLRGDYGYTF. Here the CDR3 DNA reads TGTGCCAGCAGCTTAAGGGGCGACTATGGCTACACCTTC.

The rearrangement uses TRBV18 and TRBJ2-7, with no clear D. Per germline, CDR1 KGHSH and CDR2 LQKENI. Trimming shortened V by 2 bases and J by 6 bases, and 14 bases separated the two germline ends. The CDR3 contains 14 residues. CDR3 coding DNA: TGTGCCAGCTCACCAATAACACCCTCTGGCGAGCAGTACTTC. This codes for CASSPITPSGEQYF.

The CDR3: CSGDSRVTEAFF. In DNA form, the CDR3 reads TGCAGCGGTGATAGCAGGGTTACTGAAGCTTTCTTT. V is TRBV29-1 and J is TRBJ1-1; a weak D match, TRBD1 (5 bases). V lost 7 bases, J lost 5 bases, and 14 bases lay in between. This CDR3 comprises 12 residues. Germline V lookup: CDR1 SQVTM, CDR2 ANQGSEA.

The chain couples TRBV18 to TRBJ2-2; no firm D call. Trimming took off 2 bases at V and 5 bases at J, with 12 bases between the two ends. This CDR3 has 15 residues. Germline V lookup: CDR1 KGHSH, CDR2 LQKENI. CDR3 residues: CASSPLSDTTGELFF. As DNA, the CDR3 is TGTGCCAGCTCACCATTGTCAGATACTACCGGGGAGCTGTTTTTT.

V is TRBV21-1 and J is TRBJ2-1; whether TRBD2, the table's D call, matches the DNA was not checked. TRBV21-1 is assigned pseudogene status. This CDR3 is 15 amino acids long. The CDR3 is CASTRTSGSTDEQFF. The CDR3 nucleotides are TGTGCCAGCACCCGGACTAGCGGGAGCACCGATGAGCAGTTCTTC.

The chain carries TRBV7-2 and TRBJ1-2, with 7 bases aligning to TRBD1. J gave up 3 bases and V 4 bases, and 14 bases lay outside the gene matches. The CDR3 totals 17 residues. Germline V gives CDR1 SGHTA, CDR2 FQGNSA. The CDR3 DNA reads as TGTGCCAGCAGCTCCGCAATGACAGGGCAATACGACTATGGCTACACCTTC. Its protein product is CASSSAMTGQYDYGYTF.

The chain uses TRBV5-4 and TRBJ2-1; unclear D gene. The CDR3 runs 15 residues. V dropped 3 bases and J dropped 0 bases, with 10 bases sitting between them. Germline CDR1 is SGHNT and CDR2 is YYREEE (reference sequence). The CDR3 coding sequence is TGTGCCAGCAGCTCCCCCCTTAGCTCCTACAATGAGCAGTTCTTC. Protein sequence: CASSSPLSSYNEQFF.

The V gene is TRBV5-1, the J gene TRBJ2-1; the match to TRBD2 covers 8 bases. Germline trimming cut 4 bases from V and 1 base from J; bases unmatched to any gene: 7. CDR3 size: 16 residues. From germline, CDR1 is SGHRS and CDR2 YFSETQ. Written as DNA, the CDR3 is TGCGCCAGCAGCGGAATAGCGGGATCATCCTACAATGAGCAGTTCTTC. Translation gives CASSGIAGSSYNEQFF. The complete variable domain, with remaining parts taken from reference TRBV5-1 and TRBJ2-1, reads KAGVTQTPRYLIKTRGQQVTLSCSPISGHRSVSWYQQTPGQGLQFLFEYFSETQRNKGNFPGRFSGRQFSNSRSEMNVSTLELGDSALYLCASSGIAGSSYNEQFFGPGTRLTVL.

V and J are TRBV9 and TRBJ2-4; weak D call: TRBD1 (6 bases). CDR3 size: 13 residues. The V end lost 4 bases, the J end lost 7 bases, and 12 bases lay between the germline ends. Per the germline V gene, CDR1 is SGDLS and CDR2 is YYNGEE. The CDR3: CASSHEGGNIQYF. CDR3 sequence (DNA): TGTGCCAGCAGCCATGAAGGGGGTAACATTCAGTACTTC.

The chain carries TRBV14 and TRBJ2-7, with TRBD1 matching over 9 bases. The CDR3 extends over 15 amino acids. CDR1 and CDR2 (germline): SGHDN, FVKESK. The V gene end was trimmed by 8 bases and the J gene end by 1 base; junction bases not matched to a gene: 9. DNA of the CDR3: TGTGCCAGCGACAGGGGGATAAGCAAATCCTACGAGCAGTACTTC. Its translation is CASDRGISKSYEQYF.

About this clone itself: The identical CDR3 is also encoded by other nucleotide sequences in the sample. The rearrangement links TRBV27 to TRBJ2-5; TRBD2 is a possible D gene (6 bases). The germline V gene has CDR1 MNHEY and CDR2 SMNVEV (reference sequence). V shed 3 bases and J shed 7 bases, with 6 bases lying between them. This CDR3 contains 11 residues. The CDR3 sequence: CASSLGGTQYF. In DNA, the CDR3 is TGTGCCAGCAGTTTGGGGGGGACCCAGTACTTC.

This chain uses TRBV5-4 with TRBJ2-2, with 12 bases aligning to TRBD1. This CDR3 is built from 19 residues. From germline, CDR1 is SGHNT and CDR2 YYREEE (reference sequence). The V and J ends lost 4 bases and 4 bases, in that order; junction bases with no gene match: 14. In DNA, the CDR3 is TGTGCCAGCAGCCCCAACAACCGGGACAGGGGGCGCGGCACCGGGGAGCTGTTTTTT. Translated: CASSPNNRDRGRGTGELFF.

This clone was seen just once. This chain uses TRBV28 with TRBJ2-7; 8 bases line up with TRBD2. The germline V gene encodes CDR1 MDHEN and CDR2 SYDVKM. Trimming at V came to 6 bases and at J to 2 bases, leaving 15 bases not matched to a gene. The CDR3 has 17 amino acids. CDR3 residues: CASRRRSGTSNPYEQYF. The CDR3 DNA reads as TGTGCCAGCAGGCGGAGGAGTGGGACTAGTAATCCCTACGAGCAGTACTTC.

V is TRBV6-5 and J is TRBJ1-4; D may be TRBD1 (5 bases). The length of the CDR3 is 16 residues. V was trimmed by 2 bases and J by 8 bases, leaving 18 bases between them. Germline lookup yields CDR1 MNHEY and CDR2 SVGAGI. The CDR3 spells CASSYQLVGGWEKLFF. Written as DNA, the CDR3 is TGTGCCAGCAGTTACCAACTAGTGGGGGGTTGGGAAAAACTGTTTTTT.

V is TRBV11-2 and J is TRBJ1-2; D is unclear. The CDR3 is 15 amino acids. V dropped 5 bases and J dropped 2 bases, with 15 bases sitting between them. The germline V gene has CDR1 SGHAT and CDR2 FQNNGV. DNA for the CDR3: TGTGCCAGCAGCATCGGCCGCGGAGGAAACTATGGCTACACCTTC. Translating it yields CASSIGRGGNYGYTF.

As regards this clone: Other DNA sequences in the same sample also yield this CDR3. V is TRBV19 and J is TRBJ1-5; 7 nucleotides agree with TRBD1. This CDR3 is 13 amino acids long. Germline V gene sequence: CDR1 LNHDA, CDR2 SQIVND (reference sequence). Losses at the gene ends were 6 bases for V and 2 bases for J; bases not matched to a gene: 1. The CDR3 region is CASSGTGNQPQHF. CDR3 DNA: TGTGCCAGTAGCGGGACAGGCAATCAGCCCCAGCATTTT.

The chain joins TRBV27 to TRBJ2-2; possible D gene TRBD2, 5 bases. The CDR3 extends over 15 amino acids. V was pared by 8 bases and J by 4 bases, with 17 bases between. Germline V CDR1 and CDR2: MNHEY, SMNVEV (reference sequence). CDR3 sequence (DNA): TGTGCCAGCGGGAGAGGCGGTAGAGCCACCGGGGAGCTGTTTTTT. It translates to CASGRGGRATGELFF.

This clone was detected once. V gene TRBV29-1 combines with J gene TRBJ1-1; D not resolved. This CDR3 comprises 13 residues. V lost 4 bases and J lost 1, with 10 bases in between. CDR1 is SQVTM, CDR2 ANQGSEA, per germline. CDR3 DNA: TGCAGCGTTGGACAACGGCAGAACACTGAAGCTTTCTTT. It is translated as CSVGQRQNTEAFF. Full variable domain (missing parts from reference TRBV29-1 and TRBJ1-1): SAVISQKPSRDICQRGTSLTIQCQVDSQVTMMFWYRQQPGQSLTLIATANQGSEATYESGFVIDKFPISRPNLTFSTLTVSNMSPEDSSIYLCSVGQRQNTEAFFGQGTRLTVV.

The chain has TRBV7-3 and TRBJ2-1; D is unclear. This CDR3 region has 13 residues. The germline gives CDR1 SGHTA, CDR2 FQGTGA. V lost 0 bases and J lost 8, with 8 bases in between. CDR3 region: CASSLTSYDEQFF. DNA for the CDR3: TGTGCCAGCAGCTTAACTAGTTATGATGAGCAGTTCTTC.

The chain joins TRBV5-1 to TRBJ1-2, with D perhaps matching TRBD1 (6 bases). The length of the CDR3 is 12 residues. Germline loops: CDR1 SGHRS, CDR2 YFSETQ. The V end was cut by 0 bases, the J end by 8 bases, with 8 bases between. Here the CDR3 reads CASSLGQAGYTF. In DNA, the CDR3 is TGCGCCAGCAGCTTGGGACAGGCCGGCTACACCTTC.

The chain recombines TRBV13 with TRBJ1-1; no reliable D call. CDR3 length: 14 amino acids. V lost 4 bases and J lost 2, with 11 bases in between. Germline lookup yields CDR1 PRHDT and CDR2 FYEKMQ (reference sequence). CDR3 sequence (DNA): TGTGCCAGCAGCTCGCCGACCAAAAACACTGAAGCTTTCTTT. As protein: CASSSPTKNTEAFF.

This chain joins TRBV6-1 and TRBJ2-7; D gene unclear. Trimming shortened V by 6 bases and J by 2 bases, and 11 bases separated the two germline ends. In germline, CDR1 is MNHNS, CDR2 SASEGT. The CDR3 has 13 residues. CDR3 loop: CASSHDTPYEQYF. For the CDR3, the DNA is TGTGCCAGCAGCCACGACACCCCCTACGAGCAGTACTTC.